This is a list of T cell receptor beta chains from one sample in a study of cytomegalovirus exposure and HLA in healthy donors. The data were produced by immunoSEQ multiplex PCR, yet TCRdb's version contains in-frame clones alone and is incomplete. The sample consists of over 100,000 clones, around nine tenths of them appearing once. The sample taken for sequencing was PBMCs. The receptors shown here come from a woman under 30 in good health and CMV-seropositive. CDR3s include the opening cysteine and the closing phenylalanine or tryptophan. D genes are given only for firm matches. Some rows have no size entry. The others give once, few or many, or a class for an expanded clone.

v_call,d_call,j_call,clone_size,cdr3_nt,cdr3_aa
TRBV5-1,TRBD1,TRBJ2-7,NA,TGCGCCAGCAGCTTGCTGGACAGGGGCTCCGAGCAGTACTTC,CASSLLDRGSEQYF
TRBV5-1,NA,TRBJ2-7,NA,TGCGCCAGCAGCTTGCAGGGAAACAACGAGCAGTACTTC,CASSLQGNNEQYF
TRBV19,NA,TRBJ1-2,NA,TGTGCCAGTAGTATAGGCCCCTCTCAGGGCTACACCTTC,CASSIGPSQGYTF
TRBV30,NA,TRBJ2-3,NA,TGTGCCTGGAGTGCGCGGGTCACAGATACGCAGTATTTT,CAWSARVTDTQYF
TRBV11-3,NA,TRBJ2-2,NA,TGTGCCAGCAATGCCGGACAGCATCGGCCCGGGGAGCTGTTTTTT,CASNAGQHRPGELFF
TRBV4-1,NA,TRBJ1-3,NA,TGCGCCAGCAGCCAAGGACTAACGACGACGGAGGAAAACACCATATATTTT,CASSQGLTTTEENTIYF
TRBV13,TRBD2,TRBJ2-3,once,TGTGCCAGCAGCCGCCATAGCGGGGTGACAGATACGCAGTATTTT,CASSRHSGVTDTQYF
TRBV27,TRBD1,TRBJ2-7,once,TGTGCCAGCAGGAAAAAACCGGGACAGACTAACTACGAGCAGTACTTC,CASRKKPGQTNYEQYF
TRBV4-3,TRBD2,TRBJ2-6,NA,TGCGCCAGCAGCCAAGGGACTAGCGGCTCTGGGGCCAACGTCCTGACTTTC,CASSQGTSGSGANVLTF
TRBV5-4,TRBD1,TRBJ1-6,NA,TGTGCCAGCAGCTCTTGGGGGATAGCAGGGGGAAATTCACCCCTCCACTTT,CASSSWGIAGGNSPLHF
TRBV23-1,NA,TRBJ2-7,NA,TGCGCCAGCAGTCAATCGACTGTAGCCTACGAGCAGTACTTC,CASSQSTVAYEQYF